This TCR beta chain was observed in a study of blood T cell repertoires in COVID-19. Generated by immunoSEQ multiplex PCR, the TCRdb table keeps only in-frame clones and is missing some. The sample has approximately 130,000 clones; about 86% are singletons. The sample comprised PBMCs or T cells enriched from blood (not recorded which). This receptor was obtained from a woman aged 45-59 years who had recovered from COVID-19.

CDR3 region: CASSLGMSGWETQYF. The DNA for the CDR3 is TGTGCCAGCAGCCTCGGGATGAGTGGCTGGGAGACCCAGTACTTC. The chain uses TRBV5-4 and TRBJ2-5; TRBD2 might be the D (5 bases). Trimming took 4 bases from V and 5 from J, leaving 18 bases between them. Germline CDR1 SGHNT, CDR2 YYREEE (reference sequence). CDR3 length equals 15 residues.